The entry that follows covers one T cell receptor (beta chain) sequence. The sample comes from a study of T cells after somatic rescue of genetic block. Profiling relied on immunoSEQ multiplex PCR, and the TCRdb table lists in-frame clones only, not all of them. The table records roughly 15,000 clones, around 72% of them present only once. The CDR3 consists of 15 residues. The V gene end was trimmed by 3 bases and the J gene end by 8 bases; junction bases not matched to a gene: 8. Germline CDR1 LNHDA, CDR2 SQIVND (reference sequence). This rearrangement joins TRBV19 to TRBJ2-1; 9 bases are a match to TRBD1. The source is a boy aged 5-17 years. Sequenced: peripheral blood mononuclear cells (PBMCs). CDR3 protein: CASSIGTGRMDEQFF. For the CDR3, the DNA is TGTGCCAGTAGTATCGGGACAGGGAGGATGGATGAGCAGTTCTTC.